These 8 T cell receptor beta chains came from one sample sequenced in a study of blood T cells in healthy people across ages. For the second PCR, which ran for roughly 6 to 12 cycles, a sample-barcoded 5' primer and a J-beta primer mix were used. TCRdb re-called the 5' RACE reads through MiXCR, storing one row per CDR3 protein. The sample contains about 800,000 distinct CDR3 sequences, 20% to 25% of which appear only once. The same sample was also studied in work on T cells of mothers and their children.

Sequencing was performed on blood. The receptors derive from a boy younger than 18 in good health.

The sample holds a few counts of this clonotype. The rearrangement links TRBV6-2 or TRBV6-3 to TRBJ2-1; 13 bases match TRBD2. Germline assignment: CDR1 MNHEY and CDR2 SVGEGT. With 5 bases clipped from V and 7 bases from J, the junction kept 11 bases outside the gene matches. This CDR3 is built from 17 residues. Here the CDR3 reads CASSPLGLAGASNEQFF. The CDR3 DNA reads TGTGCCAGCAGTCCTTTAGGACTAGCGGGAGCTTCGAATGAGCAGTTCTTC.

The genes are TRBV20-1 and TRBJ2-2, with D hard to call. V lost 2 bases, J lost 4 bases, and 17 bases lay in between. The V gene's germline CDR1 is DFQATT and CDR2 SNEGSKA (reference sequence). This CDR3 is 16 amino acids long. Here the CDR3 DNA reads TGCAGTGCTAGATCTAGGGTTGCCCGGGCCACCGGGGAGCTGTTTTTT. Its protein product is CSARSRVARATGELFF.

The CDR3 here is CASSLLPGSNQPQHF. Here the CDR3 DNA reads TGTGCCAGCAGCTTGTTGCCAGGTAGCAATCAGCCCCAGCATTTT. V and J are TRBV5-6 and TRBJ1-5; no definite D call. The CDR3 spans 15 residues. V was clipped by 1 base and J by 0 bases, with 8 bases between them. Germline CDR1 and CDR2: SGHDT and YYEEEE.

The chain is built from TRBV7-8 and TRBJ1-1; weak D call: TRBD1 (5 bases). Between the trimmed V and J ends, which lost 3 bases and 6 bases, there was a span of 11 bases. Germline V gene sequence: CDR1 SGHVS, CDR2 FQNEAQ. The CDR3 consists of 13 residues. CDR3 amino acids: CASSFDSRAEAFF. The CDR3 DNA sequence: TGTGCCAGCAGCTTCGACAGTCGAGCTGAAGCTTTCTTT.

The chain recombines TRBV29-1 with TRBJ2-4; D call uncertain. V was trimmed by 2 bases and J by 4 bases, leaving 6 bases between them. CDR1 is SQVTM, CDR2 ANQGSEA, per germline. CDR3 size: 12 residues. For the CDR3, the DNA is TGCAGCGTTGAATCAGAAAAAAACATTCAGTACTTC. Translation gives CSVESEKNIQYF. Combining the CDR3 with reference TRBV29-1 and TRBJ2-4 gives the whole variable domain SAVISQKPSRDICQRGTSLTIQCQVDSQVTMMFWYRQQPGQSLTLIATANQGSEATYESGFVIDKFPISRPNLTFSTLTVSNMSPEDSSIYLCSVESEKNIQYFGAGTRLSVL.

On this clonotype: A read error is likely, as this CDR3 ends without the conserved phenylalanine or tryptophan. The CDR3 DNA is TGTGCCAGCAGCTCTGGGCCACGGGAGACCCAGTACCTC. Its translation: CASSSGPRETQYL. The rearrangement links TRBV7-8 to TRBJ2-5; no clear D. The CDR3 is made up of 13 amino acids. Germline V gene data show CDR1 as SGHVS and CDR2 as FQNEAQ. V shed 4 bases and J shed 5 bases, with 11 bases lying between them.

This clonotype turned up a few times. The chain links TRBV2 to TRBJ2-7, with 7 bases identical to TRBD1. The germline V gene encodes CDR1 SNHLY and CDR2 FYNNEI. The CDR3 runs 14 residues. With 6 bases clipped from V and 5 bases from J, the junction kept 10 bases outside the gene matches. The CDR3 loop reads CASRQPQGINEQYF. The DNA for the CDR3 is TGTGCCAGCAGGCAGCCACAGGGGATCAACGAGCAGTACTTC.

The chain links TRBV7-6 to TRBJ2-5; D remains ambiguous. This CDR3 contains 12 residues. Germline V CDR1 and CDR2: SGHVS, FNYEAQ. V lost 8 bases and J lost 5, with 12 bases in between. The CDR3 here is CASQSLSETQYF. CDR3 DNA: TGTGCCAGCCAATCGCTATCGGAGACCCAGTACTTC.